One TCR beta chain is described in this entry. Its antigen is not known. Trimming took 0 bases from V and 4 from J, leaving 7 bases between them. The germline V gene encodes CDR1 SGHRS and CDR2 YFSETQ. This CDR3 has 14 amino acids. The data derive from a study of cytomegalovirus exposure and HLA in healthy donors. Study observations and caveats: An assumption of roughly uniform sequencing depth across donors underlay the presence/absence analyses. Later on, an analysis found that several of the most significant clusters appeared to be linked to common viral pathogens, which included parvovirus B19.

It was with 60 Vbeta and 13 Jbeta primers that the PCR ran. TCRdb keeps only in-frame clones here, not all; method: immunoSEQ multiplex PCR. The sample yields about 140,000 clones, approximately 80% seen once. This rearrangement joins TRBV5-1 to TRBJ2-2; TRBD1 might be the D (6 bases). The clonotype was recovered from a woman in her thirties or forties in good health and CMV-seropositive. The sample was PBMCs. CDR3 region: CASSLEDSTGELFF. CDR3 nucleotides: TGCGCCAGCAGCTTGGAGGACAGCACCGGGGAGCTGTTTTTT.